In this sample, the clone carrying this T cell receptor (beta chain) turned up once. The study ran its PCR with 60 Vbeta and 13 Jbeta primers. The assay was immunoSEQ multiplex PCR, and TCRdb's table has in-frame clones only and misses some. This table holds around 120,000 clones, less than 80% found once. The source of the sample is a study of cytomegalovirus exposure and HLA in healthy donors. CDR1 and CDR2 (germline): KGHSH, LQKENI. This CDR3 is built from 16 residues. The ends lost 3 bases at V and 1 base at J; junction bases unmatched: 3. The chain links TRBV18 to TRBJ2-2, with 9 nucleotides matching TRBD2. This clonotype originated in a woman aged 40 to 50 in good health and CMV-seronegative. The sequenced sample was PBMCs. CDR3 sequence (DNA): TGTGCCAGCTCACCCCTTAGCGGGGGGAACACCGGGGAGCTGTTTTTT. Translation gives CASSPLSGGNTGELFF.